These 10 T cell receptor beta chains were sequenced from one sample in a study of T cell repertoires in cytomegalovirus infection. TCRdb redid the calling of the reads with MiXCR, one entry per CDR3 protein. The sample contains approximately 190,000 distinct CDR3 sequences, approximately 30% of which appear only once. The sequenced material came from PBMCs. These receptors came from a human donor in good health (CMV status not recorded). Some clones in this sample may be carry-over from other donors' samples.

This clonotype was seen repeatedly, ten times or more. This rearrangement joins TRBV7-2 to TRBJ2-7; 7 bases align to TRBD1. CDR3 length: 15 residues. Looked up from germline, CDR1 is SGHTA and CDR2 is FQGNSA. Trimming took 1 base from V and 2 from J; bases not matched to a gene: 5. The CDR3 sequence: CASSLEWDSAYEQYF. CDR3 nucleotides: TGTGCCAGCAGCTTAGAGTGGGACAGCGCCTACGAGCAGTACTTC. Together with reference TRBV7-2 and TRBJ2-7, the CDR3 gives the full variable domain: GAGVSQSPSNKVTEKGKDVELRCDPISGHTALYWYRQSLGQGLEFLIYFQGNSAPDKSGLPSDRFSAERTGGSVSTLTIQRTQQEDSAVYLCASSLEWDSAYEQYFGPGTRLTVT.

The chain employs TRBV6-2 or TRBV6-3 and TRBJ1-6; the D gene is possibly TRBD1 (5 bases). The germline V and J ends were trimmed by 2 bases and 7 bases, with 9 bases remaining between them. The CDR3 consists of 14 residues. Germline loops: CDR1 MNHEY, CDR2 SVGEGT. The CDR3 DNA follows: TGTGCCAGCAGTTACACCAGGGAAAATTCACCCCTCCACTTT. Residues: CASSYTRENSPLHF.

This rearrangement joins TRBV20-1 to TRBJ1-2, with TRBD1 identical over 7 bases. The CDR3 covers 12 residues. Germline V gives CDR1 DFQATT, CDR2 SNEGSKA (reference sequence). The CDR3 DNA reads as TGCAGCCCGAGACAGGGTAACTATGGCTACACCTTC. It translates to CSPRQGNYGYTF.

The V and J genes are TRBV7-9 and TRBJ1-3, with D uncertain. In germline, CDR1 is SEHNR, CDR2 FQNEAQ (reference sequence). V was clipped by 5 bases and J by 0 bases, with 17 bases between them. This CDR3 contains 17 residues. The CDR3 bases are TGTGCCAGCAGCCTAGTGGCAGACCCTACCTCTGGAAACACCATATATTTT. It codes for CASSLVADPTSGNTIYF. The full variable domain, its missing parts supplied by reference TRBV7-9 and TRBJ1-3, is DTGVSQNPRHKITKRGQNVTFRCDPISEHNRLYWYRQTLGQGPEFLTYFQNEAQLEKSRLLSDRFSAERPKGSFSTLEIQRTEQGDSAMYLCASSLVADPTSGNTIYFGEGSWLTVV.

This clonotype came up many times. This chain links TRBV11-3 with TRBJ2-1; D may be TRBD1 or TRBD2 (6 bases each). Deletions cut 4 bases from V and 5 bases from J, with 12 bases between. This CDR3 has 14 amino acids. The V gene's germline CDR1 is SGHNT and CDR2 YENEEA. The CDR3 region has the DNA TGTGCCAGCAGCTCAAGAGGGGGGCACAATGAGCAGTTCTTC. Amino acid sequence: CASSSRGGHNEQFF.

This clonotype was counted only a few times. CDR3 nucleotide sequence: TGTGCCAGCAGCTGGGACCTCGATAGGGAGCAGTACTTC. It yields the protein CASSWDLDREQYF. V and J are TRBV11-2 and TRBJ2-7; D may correspond to TRBD1 or TRBD2 (5 bases each). V gave up 4 bases and J gave up 7 bases, with 14 bases separating them. Germline V gene sequence: CDR1 SGHAT, CDR2 FQNNGV. The length of the CDR3 is 13 residues.

There are many counts of this clonotype. The chain couples TRBV12-3 or TRBV12-4 to TRBJ2-7, with 11 positions matching TRBD1. CDR3 length: 15 amino acids. J gave up 4 bases and V 4 bases, and 6 bases lay outside the gene matches. The CDR3 spells CASSSLGQGAYEQYF. For the CDR3, the DNA is TGTGCCAGCAGTTCCCTCGGACAGGGGGCTTACGAGCAGTACTTC.

This clonotype was detected only once. This sequence joins TRBV24-1 and TRBJ2-5, with a weak D call TRBD1 (6 bases). V was pared by 2 bases and J by 2 bases, with 8 bases between. CDR1 and CDR2 from the germline V gene are KGHDR and SFDVKD. The CDR3 is made up of 14 amino acids. The CDR3 here is CATSDSGQQETQYF. DNA for the CDR3: TGTGCCACCAGTGATTCTGGACAGCAAGAGACCCAGTACTTC.

V usage is TRBV6-5 and J usage is TRBJ2-1, with 7 bases identical to TRBD1. The trim removed 0 bases at V and 9 bases at J, leaving 8 bases unmatched. Germline-derived CDR1 and CDR2 are MNHEY and SVGAGI. This CDR3 comprises 15 residues. CDR3 region: CASSYSLTGQLEQFF. CDR3 in DNA: TGTGCCAGCAGTTACTCTTTGACAGGGCAGCTTGAGCAGTTCTTC.

In this sample, this clonotype turned up a few times. This chain links TRBV6-2 or TRBV6-3 with TRBJ2-2; the match to TRBD2 covers 9 bases. Germline CDR1 reads MNHEY; CDR2 reads SVGEGT. CDR3 length: 18 residues. V shed 6 bases, J shed 2 bases, and the junction held 13 bases outside the gene matches. CDR3: CASSHRGSGGRNTGELFF. CDR3 in DNA: TGTGCCAGCAGCCATCGGGGTAGCGGGGGCCGAAACACCGGGGAGCTGTTTTTT.